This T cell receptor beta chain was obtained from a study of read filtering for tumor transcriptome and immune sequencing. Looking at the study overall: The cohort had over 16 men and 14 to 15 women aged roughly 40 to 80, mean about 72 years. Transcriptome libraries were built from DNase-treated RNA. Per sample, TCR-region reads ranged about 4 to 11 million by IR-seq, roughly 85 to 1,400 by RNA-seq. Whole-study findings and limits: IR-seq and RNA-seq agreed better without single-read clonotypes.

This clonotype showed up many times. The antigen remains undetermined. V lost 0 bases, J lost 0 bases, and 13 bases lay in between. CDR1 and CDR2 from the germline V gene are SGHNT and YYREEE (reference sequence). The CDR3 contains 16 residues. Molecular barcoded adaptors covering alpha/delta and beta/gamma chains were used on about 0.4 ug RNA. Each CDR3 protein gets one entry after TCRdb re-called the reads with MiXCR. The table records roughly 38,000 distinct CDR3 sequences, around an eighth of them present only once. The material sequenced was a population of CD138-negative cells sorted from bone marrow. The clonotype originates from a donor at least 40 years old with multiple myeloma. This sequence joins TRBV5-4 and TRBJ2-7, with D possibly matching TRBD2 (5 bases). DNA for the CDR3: TGTGCCAGCAGCTTGGACGCGGCGGGTAACTCCTACGAGCAGTACTTC. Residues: CASSLDAAGNSYEQYF.